This T cell receptor beta chain is from a study of blood T cell repertoires in COVID-19. About the research overall: Material from acute and convalescent COVID-19 was sourced from the United States, Italy and Spain. Nucleic acid was either cDNA or gDNA, and it came from T cells, B-cell-depleted T cells, or PBMCs.

Using immunoSEQ multiplex PCR, the repertoire was profiled, and TCRdb retains in-frame clones only, with some absent. The sample consists of 75,000 to 80,000 clones, approximately 80% of them appearing once. V was trimmed by 6 bases and J by 7 bases, leaving 13 bases between them. Germline V gene data show CDR1 as MNHNY and CDR2 as SVGAGI (reference sequence). This CDR3 is 12 amino acids long. The chain recombines TRBV6-6 with TRBJ2-7; D is possibly TRBD2 (7 bases). Sequencing was carried out using peripheral blood. The TCR was taken from a woman in her sixties or seventies with acute or convalescent COVID-19. CDR3 residues: CASSHREGEQYV. CDR3 DNA: TGTGCCAGCAGCCACAGGGAGGGAGAGCAGTACGTC.